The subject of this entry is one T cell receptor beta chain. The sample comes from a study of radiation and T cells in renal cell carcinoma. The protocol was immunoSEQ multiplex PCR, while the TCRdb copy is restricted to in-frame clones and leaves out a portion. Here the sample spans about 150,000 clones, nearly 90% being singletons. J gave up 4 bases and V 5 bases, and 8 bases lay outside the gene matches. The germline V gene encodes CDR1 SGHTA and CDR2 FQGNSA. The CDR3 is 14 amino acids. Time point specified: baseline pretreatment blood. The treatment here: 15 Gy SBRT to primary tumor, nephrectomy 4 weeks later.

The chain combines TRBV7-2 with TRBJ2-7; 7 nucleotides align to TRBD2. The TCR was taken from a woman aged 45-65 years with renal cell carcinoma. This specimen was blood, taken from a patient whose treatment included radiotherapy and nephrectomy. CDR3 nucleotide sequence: TGTGCCAGCAGCCTTCGGGACTACACGTACGAGCAGTACTTC. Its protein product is CASSLRDYTYEQYF. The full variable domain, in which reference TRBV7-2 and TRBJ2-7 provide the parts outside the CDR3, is GAGVSQSPSNKVTEKGKDVELRCDPISGHTALYWYRQSLGQGLEFLIYFQGNSAPDKSGLPSDRFSAERTGGSVSTLTIQRTQQEDSAVYLCASSLRDYTYEQYFGPGTRLTVT.